This paragraph reports one T cell receptor (beta chain). The method was immunoSEQ multiplex PCR; TCRdb's version includes in-frame clones alone and lacks a portion of them. This sample has approximately 210,000 clones, with about four fifths found just once. Germline assignment: CDR1 LNHDA and CDR2 SQIVND (reference sequence). V was trimmed by 2 bases and J by 0 bases, leaving 8 bases between them. The CDR3 loop spans 15 amino acids. Assignments of participants to cohorts depended upon their own reported clinical history. The data derive from a study of blood T cell repertoires in COVID-19. Overall study: Sample material is recorded as cDNA or gDNA derived from T cells, B-cell-depleted T cells, or PBMCs.

The sequence derives from a man between 35 and 55 years old who had recovered from COVID-19. Sequencing was done on a sample of PBMCs or T cells enriched from blood (not recorded which). The V call is TRBV19, the J call TRBJ1-5; D is uncertain. This CDR3 is CASSIMSYSNQPQHF. DNA of the CDR3: TGTGCCAGTAGTATAATGAGCTATAGCAATCAGCCCCAGCATTTT.